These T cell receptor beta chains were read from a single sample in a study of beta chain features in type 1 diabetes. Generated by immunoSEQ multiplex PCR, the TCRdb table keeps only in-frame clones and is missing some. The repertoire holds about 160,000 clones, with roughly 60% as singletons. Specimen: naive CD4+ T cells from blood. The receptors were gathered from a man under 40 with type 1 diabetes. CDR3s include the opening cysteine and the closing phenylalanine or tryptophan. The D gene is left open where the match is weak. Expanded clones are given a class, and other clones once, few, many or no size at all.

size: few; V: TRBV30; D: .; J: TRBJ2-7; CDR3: CAWSVAYEQYF; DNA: TGTGCCTGGAGTGTAGCCTACGAGCAGTACTTC
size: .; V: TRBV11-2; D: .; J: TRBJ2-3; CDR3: CASSPASTDTQYF; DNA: TGTGCCAGCAGCCCGGCTAGCACAGATACGCAGTATTTT
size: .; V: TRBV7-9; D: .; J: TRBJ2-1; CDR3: CASSPSQANEQFF; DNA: TGTGCCAGCAGCCCTAGTCAGGCCAATGAGCAGTTCTTC
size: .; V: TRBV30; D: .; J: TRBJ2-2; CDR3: CAWSELNTGELFF; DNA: TGTGCCTGGAGTGAACTGAACACCGGGGAGCTGTTTTTT
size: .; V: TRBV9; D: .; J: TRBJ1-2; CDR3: CASSATGVPNYGYTF; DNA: TGTGCCAGCAGCGCCACCGGGGTGCCTAACTATGGCTACACCTTC
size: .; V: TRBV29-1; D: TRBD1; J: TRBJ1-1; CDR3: CSVAASGGDTEAFF; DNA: TGCAGCGTGGCCGCCTCAGGGGGGGACACTGAAGCTTTCTTT
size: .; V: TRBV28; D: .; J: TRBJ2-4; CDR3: CASSFWQEKNIQYF; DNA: TGTGCCAGCAGTTTCTGGCAGGAGAAAAACATTCAGTACTTC
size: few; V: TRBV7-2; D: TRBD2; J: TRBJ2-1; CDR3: CASSSLGLAINNEQFF; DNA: TGTGCCAGCAGCTCTTTGGGACTAGCGATAAACAATGAGCAGTTCTTC
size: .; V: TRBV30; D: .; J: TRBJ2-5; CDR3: CAWSVTLAETQYF; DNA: TGTGCCTGGAGTGTAACTCTAGCCGAGACCCAGTACTTC
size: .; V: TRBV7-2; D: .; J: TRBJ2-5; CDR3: CASSVTRGETQYF; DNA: TGTGCCAGCAGCGTGACCCGGGGGGAGACCCAGTACTTC
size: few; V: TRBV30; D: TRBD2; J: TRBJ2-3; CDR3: CAWGTSGATPSTDTQYF; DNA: TGTGCCTGGGGGACTAGCGGGGCGACTCCTAGCACAGATACGCAGTATTTT
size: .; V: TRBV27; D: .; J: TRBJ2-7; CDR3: CASSLSGVAYEQYF; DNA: TGTGCCAGCAGTTTGTCAGGAGTCGCGTACGAGCAGTACTTC
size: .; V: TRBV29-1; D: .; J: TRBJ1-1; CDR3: CSARRYTEAFF; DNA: TGCAGCGCAAGACGGTACACTGAAGCTTTCTTT
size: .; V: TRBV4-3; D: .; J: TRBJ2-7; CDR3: CASSQDIAQGKHEQYF; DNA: TGCGCCAGCAGCCAAGATATCGCCCAGGGCAAACACGAGCAGTACTTC
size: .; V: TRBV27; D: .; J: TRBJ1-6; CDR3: CASSPRDGYGSPLHF; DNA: TGTGCCAGCAGTCCCCGAGACGGGTACGGTTCACCCCTCCACTTT
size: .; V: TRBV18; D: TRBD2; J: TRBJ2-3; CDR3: CASSYTLAGTSDTQYF; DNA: TGTGCCAGCTCATACACCCTAGCGGGGACTTCAGATACGCAGTATTTT
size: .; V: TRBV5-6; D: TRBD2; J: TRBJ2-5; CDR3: CASSLVTAGLQETQYF; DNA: TGTGCCAGCAGCTTGGTGACAGCGGGGCTCCAAGAGACCCAGTACTTC
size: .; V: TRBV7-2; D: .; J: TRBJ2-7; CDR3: CASSLGSASSYEQYF; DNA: TGTGCCAGCAGCTTAGGTAGCGCCAGCTCCTACGAGCAGTACTTC
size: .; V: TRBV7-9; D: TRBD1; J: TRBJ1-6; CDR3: CASSLRQGYSPLHF; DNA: TGTGCCAGCAGCTTAAGACAGGGATATTCACCCCTCCACTTT
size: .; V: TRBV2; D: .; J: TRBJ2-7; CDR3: CASSEEVEYEQYF; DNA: TGTGCCAGCAGTGAGGAGGTCGAATACGAGCAGTACTTC
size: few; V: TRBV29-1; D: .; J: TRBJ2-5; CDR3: CSVAAFGQTQYF; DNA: TGCAGCGTTGCGGCCTTCGGACAGACCCAGTACTTC
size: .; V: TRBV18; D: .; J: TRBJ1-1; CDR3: CASSPPGGGPNTEAFF; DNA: TGTGCCAGCTCACCGCCGGGGGGAGGGCCGAACACTGAAGCTTTCTTT
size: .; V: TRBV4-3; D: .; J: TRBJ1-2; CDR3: CASSQELPGHLYGYTF; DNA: TGCGCCAGCAGCCAAGAATTACCGGGACACCTATATGGCTACACCTTC
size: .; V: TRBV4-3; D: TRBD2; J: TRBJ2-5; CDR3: CASSQENSGGRETQYF; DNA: TGCGCCAGCAGCCAAGAGAACAGCGGGGGGCGGGAGACCCAGTACTTC
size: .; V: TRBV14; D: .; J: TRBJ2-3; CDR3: CASSHQTVPGDTQYF; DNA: TGTGCCAGCAGCCATCAGACCGTTCCGGGAGATACGCAGTATTTT
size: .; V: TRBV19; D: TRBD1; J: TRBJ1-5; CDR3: CASSEGQNSNQPQHF; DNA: TGTGCCAGTAGCGAGGGACAGAATAGCAATCAGCCCCAGCATTTT
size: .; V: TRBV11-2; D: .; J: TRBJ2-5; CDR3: CASSLDSQETQYF; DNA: TGTGCCAGCAGCTTAGATAGCCAAGAGACCCAGTACTTC
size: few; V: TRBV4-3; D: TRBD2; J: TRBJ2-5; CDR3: CASSQDGRGEETQYF; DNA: TGCGCCAGCAGCCAAGATGGGAGGGGAGAAGAGACCCAGTACTTC
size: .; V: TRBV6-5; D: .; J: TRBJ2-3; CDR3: CASSYGQGLGADTQYF; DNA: TGTGCCAGCAGTTACGGTCAGGGCCTAGGGGCAGATACGCAGTATTTT
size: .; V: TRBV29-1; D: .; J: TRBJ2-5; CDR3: CSALRETQYF; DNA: TGCAGCGCCCTCCGGGAGACCCAGTACTTC
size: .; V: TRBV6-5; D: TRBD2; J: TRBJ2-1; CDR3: CASSYTGGNNEQFF; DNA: TGTGCCAGCAGTTACACGGGGGGTAACAATGAGCAGTTCTTC
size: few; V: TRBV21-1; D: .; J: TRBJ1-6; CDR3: CASSKGAGRDSPLHF; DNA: TGTGCCAGCAGCAAAGGCGCGGGGCGGGATTCACCCCTCCACTTT
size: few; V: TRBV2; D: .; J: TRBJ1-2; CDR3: CASSWTAPGGYTF; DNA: TGTGCCAGCAGCTGGACCGCCCCAGGTGGCTACACCTTC
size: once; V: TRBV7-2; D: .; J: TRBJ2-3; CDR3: CASSLVRGDTQYF; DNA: TGTGCCAGCAGCTTAGTAAGGGGGGATACGCAGTATTTT
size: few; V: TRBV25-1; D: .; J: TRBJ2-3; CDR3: CASSLNRGAGTDTQYF; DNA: TGTGCCAGCAGCCTTAATCGGGGGGCGGGCACAGATACGCAGTATTTT
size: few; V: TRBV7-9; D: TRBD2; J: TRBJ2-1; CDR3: CASSLRDYIPNEQFF; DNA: TGTGCCAGCAGCTTAAGGGACTACATACCCAATGAGCAGTTCTTC
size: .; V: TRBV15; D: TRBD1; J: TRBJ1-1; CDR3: CATSTGGGTEAFF; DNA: TGTGCCACCAGCACAGGGGGAGGAACTGAAGCTTTCTTT
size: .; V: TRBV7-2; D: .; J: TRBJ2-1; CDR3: CASSPQPGGNNEQFF; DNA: TGTGCCAGCAGCCCCCAACCTGGGGGCAACAATGAGCAGTTCTTC
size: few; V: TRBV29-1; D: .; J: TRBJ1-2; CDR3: CSVVRTGQASVF; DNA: TGCAGCGTTGTTCGCACGGGTCAGGCATCCGTCTTC
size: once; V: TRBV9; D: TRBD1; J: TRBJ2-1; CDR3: CASSVGTGRNEQFF; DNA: TGTGCCAGCAGCGTCGGGACAGGGAGGAATGAGCAGTTCTTC
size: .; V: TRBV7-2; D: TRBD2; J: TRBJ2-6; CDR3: CASTLNRLAGLSGANVLTF; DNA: TGTGCCAGCACCCTCAACCGACTAGCGGGCCTCTCTGGGGCCAACGTCCTGACTTTC
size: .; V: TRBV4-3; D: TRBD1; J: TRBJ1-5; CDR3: CASSQGQLSNQPQHF; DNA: TGCGCCAGCAGCCAGGGACAGCTTAGCAATCAGCCCCAGCATTTT
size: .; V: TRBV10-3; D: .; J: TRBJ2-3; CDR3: CATEDSTDTQYF; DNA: TGTGCCACAGAAGATAGCACAGATACGCAGTATTTT
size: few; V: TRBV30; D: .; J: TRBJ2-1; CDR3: CAWSRVSGEQFF; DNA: TGTGCCTGGAGTAGGGTGTCTGGTGAGCAGTTCTTC
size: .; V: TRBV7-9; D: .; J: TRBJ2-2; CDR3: CASSSNAGELFF; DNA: TGTGCCAGCAGCTCTAACGCCGGGGAGCTGTTTTTT
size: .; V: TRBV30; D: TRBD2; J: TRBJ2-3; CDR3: CAWSVPPRLASNTDTQYF; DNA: TGTGCCTGGAGTGTACCCCCCCGACTAGCGTCAAACACAGATACGCAGTATTTT
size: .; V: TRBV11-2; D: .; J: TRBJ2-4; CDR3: CASSSRDFEGF; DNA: TGTGCCAGCAGCTCCCGAGACTTTGAGGGTTTC
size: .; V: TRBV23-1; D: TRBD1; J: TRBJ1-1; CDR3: CASSVPRDRGQRTEAFF; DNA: TGCGCCAGCAGTGTACCCCGGGACAGGGGGCAGAGAACTGAAGCTTTCTTT
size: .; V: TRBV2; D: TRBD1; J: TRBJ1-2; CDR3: CASRETGQVYGYTF; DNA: TGTGCCAGCAGGGAGACAGGGCAGGTCTATGGCTACACCTTC
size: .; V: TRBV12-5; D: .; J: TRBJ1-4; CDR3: CASGLFHGKAEKLFF; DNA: TGTGCTAGTGGTTTGTTCCATGGGAAGGCTGAAAAACTGTTTTTT
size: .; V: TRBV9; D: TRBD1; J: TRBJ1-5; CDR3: CASSIGTGLSNQPQHF; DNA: TGTGCCAGCAGCATTGGGACAGGACTAAGCAATCAGCCCCAGCATTTT